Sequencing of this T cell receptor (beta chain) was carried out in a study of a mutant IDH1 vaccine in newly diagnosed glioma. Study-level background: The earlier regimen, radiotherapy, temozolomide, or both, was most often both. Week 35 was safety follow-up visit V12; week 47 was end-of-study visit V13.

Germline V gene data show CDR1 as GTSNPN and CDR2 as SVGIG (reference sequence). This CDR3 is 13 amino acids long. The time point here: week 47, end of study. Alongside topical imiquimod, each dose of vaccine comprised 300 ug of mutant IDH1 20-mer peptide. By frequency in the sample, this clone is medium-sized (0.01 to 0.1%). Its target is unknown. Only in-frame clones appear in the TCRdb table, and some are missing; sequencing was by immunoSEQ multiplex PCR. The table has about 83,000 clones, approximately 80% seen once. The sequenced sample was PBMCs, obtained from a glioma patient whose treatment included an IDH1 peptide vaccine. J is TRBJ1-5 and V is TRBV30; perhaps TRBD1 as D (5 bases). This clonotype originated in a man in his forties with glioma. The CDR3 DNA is TGTGCGGGGAGTCTACACCCAGGGCAGCCCCAGCATTTT. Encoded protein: CAGSLHPGQPQHF.